The present entry profiles one T cell receptor (beta chain) with its context. This table comes from immunoSEQ multiplex PCR, and its TCRdb copy is limited to in-frame clones, with some not included. Of around 80,000 clones detected, 80% to 90% appear once; the ten largest clones hold 4.8%. These data belong to a study of blood T cell repertoires in COVID-19. Germline lookup yields CDR1 LGHDT and CDR2 YNNKEL (reference sequence). CDR3 size: 17 residues. V dropped 3 bases and J dropped 7; count of bases not matched to a gene: 13. The sequence derives from a woman at least 80 years old with acute or convalescent COVID-19. The sequenced sample was peripheral blood. The chain combines TRBV3-1 (or the pseudogene TRBV3-2) with TRBJ2-1; 9 bases agree with TRBD1. The CDR3 bases are TGTGCCAGCAGCCAGAAGAACCTGGACAGGGGAAGGAATGAGCAGTTCTTC. Protein sequence: CASSQKNLDRGRNEQFF.